This paragraph covers one T cell receptor beta chain sequence. This entry belongs to a study of blood T cell repertoires in COVID-19. Study-level information: Researchers got acute and convalescent COVID-19 samples from the United States, Italy and Spain. From T cells, B-cell-depleted T cells, or PBMCs came the material, which was cDNA or gDNA.

Germline-derived CDR1 and CDR2 are MNHEY and SVGAGI. The CDR3 length is 13 residues. Trimming left V 5 bases short and J 5 bases short, with 12 bases between. Individuals aged roughly 18 to 90 years were recruited from around 22 US areas. In the source study's methods: Reference gene primer amplification in the assay estimated nucleated cell counts. This table comes from immunoSEQ multiplex PCR, and its TCRdb copy is limited to in-frame clones, with some not included. That table furnishes V, J and clone size, whereas the DNA furnished D and trimming. The sample has about 210,000 clones; about 84% are singletons.

The source is a man between 25 and 39 years old with acute COVID-19. The chain has TRBV6-5 and TRBJ2-5, with D unclear. The sequencing sample was made of PBMCs or T cells enriched from blood (not recorded which). The CDR3 is CASSREVWETQYF. CDR3 DNA sequence: TGTGCCAGCAGTCGAGAGGTTTGGGAGACCCAGTACTTC.